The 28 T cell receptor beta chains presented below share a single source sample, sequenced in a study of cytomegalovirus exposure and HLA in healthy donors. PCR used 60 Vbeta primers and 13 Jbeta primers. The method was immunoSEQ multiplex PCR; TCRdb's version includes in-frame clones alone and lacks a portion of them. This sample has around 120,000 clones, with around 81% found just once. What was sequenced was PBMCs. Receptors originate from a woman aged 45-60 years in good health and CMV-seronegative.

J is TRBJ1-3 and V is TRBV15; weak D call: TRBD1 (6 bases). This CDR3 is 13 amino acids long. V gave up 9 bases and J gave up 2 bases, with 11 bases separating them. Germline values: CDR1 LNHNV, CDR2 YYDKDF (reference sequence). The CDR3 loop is CATGNRAGNTIYF. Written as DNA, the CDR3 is TGTGCCACTGGGAACAGGGCTGGAAACACCATATATTTT. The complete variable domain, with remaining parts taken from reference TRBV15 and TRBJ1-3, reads DAMVIQNPRYQVTQFGKPVTLSCSQTLNHNVMYWYQQKSSQAPKLLFHYYDKDFNNEADTPDNFQSRRPNTSFCFLDIRSPGLGDTAMYLCATGNRAGNTIYFGEGSWLTVV.

CDR3 sequence (DNA): TGTGCCAGCAGCTTGCTCCCTAGCACAGATACGCAGTATTTT. Translation: CASSLLPSTDTQYF. This rearrangement joins TRBV5-4 to TRBJ2-3, with no clear D. V was clipped by 1 base and J by 0 bases, with 6 bases between them. The CDR3 is 14 amino acids. The germline CDR1 and CDR2 sequences are SGHNT and YYREEE (reference sequence). Looking up the rest from reference TRBV5-4 and TRBJ2-3 gives the full variable domain: ETGVTQSPTHLIKTRGQQVTLRCSSQSGHNTVSWYQQALGQGPQFIFQYYREEENGRGNFPPRFSGLQFPNYSSELNVNALELDDSALYLCASSLLPSTDTQYFGPGTRLTVL.

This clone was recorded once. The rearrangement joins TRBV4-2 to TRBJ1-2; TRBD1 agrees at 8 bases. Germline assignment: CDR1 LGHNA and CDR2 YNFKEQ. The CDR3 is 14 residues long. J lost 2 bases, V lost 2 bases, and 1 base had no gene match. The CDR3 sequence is CASSQSGGNYGYTF. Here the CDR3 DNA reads TGTGCCAGCAGCCAATCAGGGGGCAACTATGGCTACACCTTC.

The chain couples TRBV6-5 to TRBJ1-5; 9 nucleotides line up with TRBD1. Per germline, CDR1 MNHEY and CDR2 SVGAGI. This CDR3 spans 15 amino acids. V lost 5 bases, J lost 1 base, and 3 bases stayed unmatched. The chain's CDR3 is CASSTTGGSNQPQHF. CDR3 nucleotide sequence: TGTGCCAGCAGTACGACAGGGGGAAGCAATCAGCCCCAGCATTTT.

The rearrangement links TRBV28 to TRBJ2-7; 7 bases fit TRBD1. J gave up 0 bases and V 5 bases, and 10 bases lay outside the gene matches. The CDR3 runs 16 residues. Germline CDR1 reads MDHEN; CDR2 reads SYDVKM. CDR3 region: CASSPNGQALSYEQYF. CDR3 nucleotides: TGTGCCAGCAGTCCCAACGGACAGGCGCTCTCCTACGAGCAGTACTTC.

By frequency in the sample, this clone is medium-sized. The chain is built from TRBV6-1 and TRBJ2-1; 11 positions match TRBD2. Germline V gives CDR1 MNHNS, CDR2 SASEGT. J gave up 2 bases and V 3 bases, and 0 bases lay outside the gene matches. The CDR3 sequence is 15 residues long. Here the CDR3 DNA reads TGTGCCAGCAGTGAGACTAGCGGGACCTACAATGAGCAGTTCTTC. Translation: CASSETSGTYNEQFF.

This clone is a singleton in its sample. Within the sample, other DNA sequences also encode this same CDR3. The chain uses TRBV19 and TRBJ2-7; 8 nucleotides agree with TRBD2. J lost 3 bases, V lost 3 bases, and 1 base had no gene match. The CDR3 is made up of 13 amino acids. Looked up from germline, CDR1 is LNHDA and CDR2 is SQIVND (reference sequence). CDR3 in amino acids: CASSIRGGYEQYF. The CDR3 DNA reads TGTGCCAGTAGTATCCGGGGGGGCTACGAGCAGTACTTC.

For the CDR3, the DNA is TGTGCCAGCAGCGTACTGGCGGACACCTACAATGAGCAGTTCTTC. As protein: CASSVLADTYNEQFF. The rearrangement links TRBV9 to TRBJ2-1, with TRBD1 as a possible D gene (5 bases). The germline V gene encodes CDR1 SGDLS and CDR2 YYNGEE. Trimming took 1 base from V and 2 from J, leaving 10 bases between them. The CDR3 totals 15 residues.

The CDR3 DNA reads as TGCGCCAGCAGTCCGGGGACTAATCCCTCACCATACGAGCAGTACGTC. Its protein is CASSPGTNPSPYEQYV. J is TRBJ2-7 and V is TRBV5-1; 7 bases fit TRBD2. The germline CDR1 and CDR2 sequences are SGHRS and YFSETQ. V lost 5 bases, J lost 4 bases, and 15 bases stayed unmatched. The CDR3 sequence is 16 residues long.

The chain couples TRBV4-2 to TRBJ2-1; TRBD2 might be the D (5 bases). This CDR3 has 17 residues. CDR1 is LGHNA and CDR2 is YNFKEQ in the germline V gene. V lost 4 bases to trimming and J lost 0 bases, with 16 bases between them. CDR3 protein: CASSPLGLLSSYNEQFF. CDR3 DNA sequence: TGTGCCAGCAGCCCCCTTGGACTCCTGAGCTCCTACAATGAGCAGTTCTTC.

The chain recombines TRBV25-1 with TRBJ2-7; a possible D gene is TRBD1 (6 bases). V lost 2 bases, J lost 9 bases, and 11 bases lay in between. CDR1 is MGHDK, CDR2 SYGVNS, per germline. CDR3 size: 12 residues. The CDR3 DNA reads TGTGCCAGCAGTGAAAGGGGGTTTTGGCAGTACGTC. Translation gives CASSERGFWQYV.

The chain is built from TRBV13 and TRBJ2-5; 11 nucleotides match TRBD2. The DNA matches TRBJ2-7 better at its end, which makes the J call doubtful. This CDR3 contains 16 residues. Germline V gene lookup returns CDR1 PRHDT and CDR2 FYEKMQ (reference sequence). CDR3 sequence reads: CASSFGLAGKTYEQYF. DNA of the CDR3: TGTGCCAGCAGCTTCGGACTAGCGGGTAAGACCTACGAGCAGTACTTC.

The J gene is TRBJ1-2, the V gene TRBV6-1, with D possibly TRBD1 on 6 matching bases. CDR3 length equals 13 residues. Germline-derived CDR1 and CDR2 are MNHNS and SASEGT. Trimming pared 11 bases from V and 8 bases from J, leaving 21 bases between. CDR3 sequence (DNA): TGTGCCGGGGGGGTAACAGGGTTTCGGGGCTACACCTTC. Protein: CAGGVTGFRGYTF.

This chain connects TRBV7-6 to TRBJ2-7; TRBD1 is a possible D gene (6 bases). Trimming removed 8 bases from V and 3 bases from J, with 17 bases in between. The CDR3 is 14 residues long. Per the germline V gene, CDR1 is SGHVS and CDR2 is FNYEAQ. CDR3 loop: CASGRSGDNYEQYF. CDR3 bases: TGTGCCAGCGGCCGATCCGGGGACAACTACGAGCAGTACTTC.

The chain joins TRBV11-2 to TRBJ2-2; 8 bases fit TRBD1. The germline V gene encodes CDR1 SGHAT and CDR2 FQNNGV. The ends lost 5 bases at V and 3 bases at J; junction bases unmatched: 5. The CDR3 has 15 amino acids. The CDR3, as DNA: TGTGCCAGCAGCATCCGGGACAGGTACACCGGGGAGCTGTTTTTT. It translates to CASSIRDRYTGELFF.

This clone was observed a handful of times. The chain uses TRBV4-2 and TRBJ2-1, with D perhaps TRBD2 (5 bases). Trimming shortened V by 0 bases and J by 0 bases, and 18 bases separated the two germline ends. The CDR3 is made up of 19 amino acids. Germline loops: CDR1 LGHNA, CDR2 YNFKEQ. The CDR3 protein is CASSQDLTGSASSYNEQFF. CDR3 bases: TGTGCCAGCAGCCAAGATCTAACGGGAAGCGCTAGCTCCTACAATGAGCAGTTCTTC.

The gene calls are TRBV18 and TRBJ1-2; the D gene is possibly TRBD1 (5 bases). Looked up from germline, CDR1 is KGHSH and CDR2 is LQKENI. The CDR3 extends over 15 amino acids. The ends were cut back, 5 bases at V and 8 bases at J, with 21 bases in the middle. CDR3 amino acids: CASSTSGHLLTGYTF. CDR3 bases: TGTGCCAGCTCAACGAGTGGACACTTACTTACGGGCTACACCTTC.

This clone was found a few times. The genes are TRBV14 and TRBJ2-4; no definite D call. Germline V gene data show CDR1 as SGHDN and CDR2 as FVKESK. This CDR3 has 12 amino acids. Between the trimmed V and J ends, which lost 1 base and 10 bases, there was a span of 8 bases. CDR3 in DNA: TGTGCCAGCAGCCAAGGTTCACAGATTCAGTACTTC. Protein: CASSQGSQIQYF.

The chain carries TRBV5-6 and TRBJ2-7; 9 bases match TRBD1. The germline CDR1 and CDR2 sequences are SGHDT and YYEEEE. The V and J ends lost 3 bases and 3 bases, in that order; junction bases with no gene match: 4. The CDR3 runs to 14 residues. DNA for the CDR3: TGTGCCAGCAGCTCCGGGACAGGGAGCTACGAGCAGTACTTC. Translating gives CASSSGTGSYEQYF.

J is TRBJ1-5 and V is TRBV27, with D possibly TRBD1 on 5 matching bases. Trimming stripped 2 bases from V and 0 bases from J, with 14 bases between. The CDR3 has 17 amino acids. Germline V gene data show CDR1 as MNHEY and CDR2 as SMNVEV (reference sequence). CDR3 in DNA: TGTGCCAGCAGTTTACAGGCAGGGCTGCGTAGCAATCAGCCCCAGCATTTT. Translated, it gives CASSLQAGLRSNQPQHF.

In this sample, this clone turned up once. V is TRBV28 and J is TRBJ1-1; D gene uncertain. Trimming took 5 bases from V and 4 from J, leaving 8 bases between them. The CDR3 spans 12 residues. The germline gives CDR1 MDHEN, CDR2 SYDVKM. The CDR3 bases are TGTGCCAGCAGTGAACGGGGCACTGAAGCTTTCTTT. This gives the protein CASSERGTEAFF.

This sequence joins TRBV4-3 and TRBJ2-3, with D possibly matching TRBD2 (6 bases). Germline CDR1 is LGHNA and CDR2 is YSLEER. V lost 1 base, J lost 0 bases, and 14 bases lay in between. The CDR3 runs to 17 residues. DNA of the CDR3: TGCGCCAGCAGCCAAGTCGGGGCTAGCGAGAGCACAGATACGCAGTATTTT. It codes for CASSQVGASESTDTQYF.

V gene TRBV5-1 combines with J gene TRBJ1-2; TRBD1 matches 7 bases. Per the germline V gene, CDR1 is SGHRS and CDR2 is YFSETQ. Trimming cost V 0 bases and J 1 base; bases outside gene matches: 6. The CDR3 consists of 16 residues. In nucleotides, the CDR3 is TGCGCCAGCAGCTTGGCGACAGGGTCGTTTAACTATGGCTACACCTTC. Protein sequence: CASSLATGSFNYGYTF.

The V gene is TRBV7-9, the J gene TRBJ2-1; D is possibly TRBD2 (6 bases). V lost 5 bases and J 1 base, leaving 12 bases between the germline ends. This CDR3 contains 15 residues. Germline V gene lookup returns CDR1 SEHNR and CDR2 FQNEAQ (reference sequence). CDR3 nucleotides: TGTGCCAGCAGCAATACTAGCATATCCTACAATGAGCAGTTCTTC. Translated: CASSNTSISYNEQFF.

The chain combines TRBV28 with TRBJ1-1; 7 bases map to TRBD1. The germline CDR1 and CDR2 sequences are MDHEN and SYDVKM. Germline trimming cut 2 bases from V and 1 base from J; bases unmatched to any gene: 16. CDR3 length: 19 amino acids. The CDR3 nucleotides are TGTGCCAGCAGTTTAAGCCCGACAGGGACCTTTCTAAGGAACACTGAAGCTTTCTTT. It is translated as CASSLSPTGTFLRNTEAFF. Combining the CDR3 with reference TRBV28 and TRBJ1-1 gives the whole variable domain DVKVTQSSRYLVKRTGEKVFLECVQDMDHENMFWYRQDPGLGLRLIYFSYDVKMKEKGDIPEGYSVSREKKERFSLILESASTNQTSMYLCASSLSPTGTFLRNTEAFFGQGTRLTVV.

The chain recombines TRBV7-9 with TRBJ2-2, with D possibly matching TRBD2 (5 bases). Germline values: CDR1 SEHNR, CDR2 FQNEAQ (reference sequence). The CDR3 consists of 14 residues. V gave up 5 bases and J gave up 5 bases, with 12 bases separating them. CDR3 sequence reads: CASSRTRGTGELFF. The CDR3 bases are TGTGCCAGCAGCCGCACCAGAGGGACCGGGGAGCTGTTTTTT.

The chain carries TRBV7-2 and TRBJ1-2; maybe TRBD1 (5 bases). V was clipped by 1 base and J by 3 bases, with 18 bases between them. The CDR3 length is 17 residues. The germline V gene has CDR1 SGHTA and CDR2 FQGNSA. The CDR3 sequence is CASSLVPEQTAYYGYTF. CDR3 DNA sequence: TGTGCCAGCAGCTTAGTACCCGAGCAGACAGCGTACTATGGCTACACCTTC.

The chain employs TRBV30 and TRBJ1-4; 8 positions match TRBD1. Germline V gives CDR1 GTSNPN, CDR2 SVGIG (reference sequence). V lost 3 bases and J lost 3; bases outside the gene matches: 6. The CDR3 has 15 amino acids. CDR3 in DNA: TGTGCCTGGAGGTTCAGGGGGCAGGCTAATGAAAAACTGTTTTTT. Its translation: CAWRFRGQANEKLFF.